This TCR beta chain was profiled in a study of T cells in Graves' hyperthyroidism and ophthalmopathy. Turning to the study itself: Peripheral blood was secured at the point of initial diagnosis, before any treatment. General observations from the study: For ophthalmopathy, model prediction preceded onset by a median about 6.4 months.

This clonotype showed up many times. Its antigen is still unknown. V was trimmed by 1 base and J by 8 bases, leaving 11 bases between them. The CDR3 spans 14 residues. The germline CDR1 and CDR2 sequences are SGHTA and FQGTGA. Researchers amplified the TCR beta CDR3 regions from RNA transcripts. Researchers ran a first-round RT-PCR on the TCR CDR3 using the HTBI primer set. TCRdb reprocessed the multiplex PCR reads via MiXCR and lists one record per CDR3 protein. The sample consists of over 250,000 distinct CDR3 sequences, about 25% of them appearing once. The specimen sequenced was blood. The chain combines TRBV7-3 with TRBJ2-2; D may be TRBD1 (5 bases). This TCR was sampled from a man aged 40-49 years with Graves' hyperthyroidism that later progressed to Graves' ophthalmopathy. The CDR3 here is CASSLNPRDGELFF. The CDR3 DNA reads TGTGCCAGCAGCTTAAACCCCAGGGATGGGGAGCTGTTTTTT.